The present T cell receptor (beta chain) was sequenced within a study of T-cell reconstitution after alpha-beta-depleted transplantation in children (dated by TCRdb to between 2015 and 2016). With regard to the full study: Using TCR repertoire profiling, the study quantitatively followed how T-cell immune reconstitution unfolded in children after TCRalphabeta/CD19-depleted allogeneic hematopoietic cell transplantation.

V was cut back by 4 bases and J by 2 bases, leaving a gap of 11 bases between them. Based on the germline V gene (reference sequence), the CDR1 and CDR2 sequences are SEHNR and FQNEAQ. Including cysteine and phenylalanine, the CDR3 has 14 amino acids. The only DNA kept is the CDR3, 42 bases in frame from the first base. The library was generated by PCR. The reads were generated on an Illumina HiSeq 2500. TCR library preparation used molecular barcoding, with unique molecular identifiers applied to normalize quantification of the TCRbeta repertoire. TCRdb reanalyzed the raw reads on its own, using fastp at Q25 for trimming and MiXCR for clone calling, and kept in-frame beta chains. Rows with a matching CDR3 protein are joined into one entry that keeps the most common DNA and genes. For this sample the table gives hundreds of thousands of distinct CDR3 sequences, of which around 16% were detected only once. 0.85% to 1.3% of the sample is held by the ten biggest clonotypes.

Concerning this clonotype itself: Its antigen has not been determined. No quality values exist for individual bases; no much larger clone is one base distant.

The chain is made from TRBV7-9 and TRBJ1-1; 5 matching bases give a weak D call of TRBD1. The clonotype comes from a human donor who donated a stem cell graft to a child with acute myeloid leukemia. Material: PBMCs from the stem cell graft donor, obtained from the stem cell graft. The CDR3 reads CASSSPQVNTEAFF. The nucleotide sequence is TGTGCCAGCAGCTCCCCACAGGTAAACACTGAAGCTTTCTTT.